A selection of T cell receptor beta chains follows, all from one sample in a study of OX40 agonist ivuxolimab in advanced cancers. Profiling relied on immunoSEQ multiplex PCR, and the TCRdb table lists in-frame clones only, not all of them. Here the sample spans 36,000 or so clones, approximately 80% being singletons. Material: CD4+ or CD8+ T cells sorted from blood, obtained in a trial of the OX40 agonist ivuxolimab. The source is an adult with an advanced solid tumor such as melanoma, head and neck, liver or kidney cancer. Both conserved end residues are part of each CDR3. A D gene is named only where the DNA matches it firmly. Some rows mark clone size as missing; the rest say once, few, many or name a class of expanded clone.

CASSVAAYTEAFF | TGCGCCAGCAGTGTTGCAGCTTACACTGAAGCTTTCTTT | NA | NA | 13 | TRBJ1-1 | TRBV10-2
CASSLILGTEAFF | TGTGCCAGCAGCTTAATTTTGGGCACTGAAGCTTTCTTT | NA | NA | 13 | TRBJ1-1 | TRBV7-9
CASRGQGGSPLHF | TGTGCCTCTCGGGGACAGGGAGGATCACCCCTCCACTTT | few | TRBD1 | 13 | TRBJ1-6 | TRBV2
CASSLSAGLTGYTF | TGTGCCAGCAGCTTGTCGGCGGGGCTCACTGGCTACACCTTC | once | NA | 14 | TRBJ1-2 | TRBV5-4
CASSMAIPGQGTFNQPQHF | TGTGCCAGTAGTATGGCAATCCCGGGACAGGGAACCTTCAATCAGCCCCAGCATTTT | once | TRBD1 | 19 | TRBJ1-5 | TRBV19
CSASGPAEAFF | TGCAGTGCCAGTGGGCCGGCGGAAGCTTTCTTT | NA | NA | 11 | TRBJ1-1 | TRBV20-1
CASSLNDRSDREGYNEQFF | TGTGCCAGCAGCTTAAATGATAGATCGGACAGGGAAGGCTACAATGAGCAGTTCTTC | NA | TRBD1 | 19 | TRBJ2-1 | TRBV7-9
CAWGAPARSYGYTF | TGTGCCTGGGGTGCCCCGGCTCGCAGCTATGGCTACACCTTC | NA | NA | 14 | TRBJ1-2 | TRBV30
CASGQGGVKNQPQHF | TGTGCCAGCGGACAGGGTGGAGTCAAAAATCAGCCCCAGCATTTT | NA | TRBD1 | 15 | TRBJ1-5 | TRBV28
CASSGSVLSGTQYF | TGTGCCAGCAGTGGGAGCGTACTCTCCGGGACCCAGTACTTC | NA | NA | 14 | TRBJ2-5 | TRBV2
CASSSEGDRREQYF | TGTGCCAGCAGCTCAGAGGGGGACAGGCGCGAGCAGTACTTC | NA | TRBD1 | 14 | TRBJ2-7 | TRBV7-6
CSVGGGYTEAFF | TGCAGCGTGGGCGGGGGATACACTGAAGCTTTCTTT | few | NA | 12 | TRBJ1-1 | TRBV29-1
CASSSEPISNEQYF | TGTGCCAGCAGTTCCGAGCCGATCAGCAACGAGCAGTACTTC | NA | NA | 14 | TRBJ2-7 | TRBV28